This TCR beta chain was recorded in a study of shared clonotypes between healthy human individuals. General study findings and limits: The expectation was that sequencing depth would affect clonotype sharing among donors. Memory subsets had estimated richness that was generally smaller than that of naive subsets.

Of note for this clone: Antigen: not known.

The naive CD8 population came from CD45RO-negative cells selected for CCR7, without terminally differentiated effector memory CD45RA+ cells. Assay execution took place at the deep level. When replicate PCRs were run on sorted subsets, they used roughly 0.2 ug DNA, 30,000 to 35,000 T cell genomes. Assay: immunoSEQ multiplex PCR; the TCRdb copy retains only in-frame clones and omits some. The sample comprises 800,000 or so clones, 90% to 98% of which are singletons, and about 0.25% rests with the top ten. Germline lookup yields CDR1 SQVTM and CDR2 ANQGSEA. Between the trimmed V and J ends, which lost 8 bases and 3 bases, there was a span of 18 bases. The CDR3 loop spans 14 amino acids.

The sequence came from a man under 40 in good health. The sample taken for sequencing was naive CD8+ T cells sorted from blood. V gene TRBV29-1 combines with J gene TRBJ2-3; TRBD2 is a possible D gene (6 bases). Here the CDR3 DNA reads TGCAGCCTTAGCCCCACGACTAGAACAGATACGCAGTATTTT. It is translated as CSLSPTTRTDTQYF.